Below, one T cell receptor beta chain is given with its context. The data are from a study of CD8 T cells in Susac syndrome. The CDR3 covers 14 residues. Germline V lookup: CDR1 MGHRA, CDR2 YSYEKL. V was cut by 5 bases and J by 6 bases, with 16 bases left in between. The RNA, 0.5 to 1 ug, was put through reverse transcription using random hexamers. A multiplex approach, immunoSEQ multiplex PCR, amplified TCR beta CDR3 across 54 Vbeta and 13 Jbeta. A single record per CDR3 protein comes from TCRdb applying MiXCR to the immunoSEQ multiplex PCR reads. The sample holds roughly 150,000 distinct CDR3 sequences, around 96% seen once.

Sequenced material: CD4+ T cells from PBMCs. The chain combines TRBV4-1 with TRBJ1-1, with a tentative D call TRBD1 (5 bases). This sequence originates from a human donor with Susac syndrome. CDR3 region: CASSAPGRKPEAFF. DNA for the CDR3: TGCGCCAGCAGCGCACCGGGACGGAAACCTGAAGCTTTCTTT.